Presented here are 22 T cell receptor beta chains from one specimen sequenced in a study of blood T cell repertoires in COVID-19. The data were produced by immunoSEQ multiplex PCR, yet TCRdb's version contains in-frame clones alone and is incomplete. The sample contains 300,000 to 450,000 clones, 85% of which appear only once. The sequenced sample was peripheral blood. Receptors originate from a woman younger than 35 with acute or convalescent COVID-19.

This chain connects TRBV5-1 to TRBJ1-4; tentative D call: TRBD1 (6 bases). V was shortened by 4 bases and J by 4 bases, with 17 bases between the two germline ends. Germline loops: CDR1 SGHRS, CDR2 YFSETQ. The CDR3 covers 16 residues. CDR3 in DNA: TGCGCCAGCAGCCCTAGACCTCGGGGACATAATGAAAAACTGTTTTTT. Encoded protein: CASSPRPRGHNEKLFF.

This sequence joins TRBV10-3 and TRBJ2-7, with a possible D match to TRBD1 (6 bases). Trimming removed 2 bases from V and 4 bases from J, with 6 bases in between. CDR1 ENHRY and CDR2 SYGVKD come from the germline V gene. CDR3 length: 12 residues. The CDR3 here is CAISERGYEQYF. CDR3 in DNA: TGTGCCATCAGTGAGAGGGGGTACGAGCAGTACTTC.

The CDR3 DNA reads as TGTGCCAGTAGTTCAAACAGGGGGAATGAGCAGTTCTTC. Protein sequence: CASSSNRGNEQFF. J is TRBJ2-1 and V is TRBV19, with 8 bases that match TRBD1. This CDR3 is 13 amino acids long. Germline CDR1 LNHDA, CDR2 SQIVND (reference sequence). V lost 5 bases and J lost 7; bases outside the gene matches: 4.

V and J are TRBV2 and TRBJ1-5, with D perhaps matching TRBD1 (6 bases). This CDR3 has 14 amino acids. V gave up 6 bases and J gave up 2 bases, with 11 bases separating them. CDR1 is SNHLY and CDR2 is FYNNEI in the germline V gene. CDR3 residues: CASSAEGGNQPQHF. For the CDR3, the DNA is TGTGCCAGCAGCGCTGAGGGGGGCAATCAGCCCCAGCATTTT.

The chain recombines TRBV28 with TRBJ2-5; tentatively, D is TRBD1 (5 bases). The germline CDR1 and CDR2 sequences are MDHEN and SYDVKM. The CDR3 loop spans 14 amino acids. V was clipped by 3 bases and J by 5 bases, with 13 bases between them. The CDR3 is CASSLGRTRETQYF. DNA of the CDR3: TGTGCCAGCAGTTTGGGGCGGACACGGGAGACCCAGTACTTC.

The chain couples TRBV18 to TRBJ2-1; 8 bases match TRBD1. CDR1 is KGHSH and CDR2 is LQKENI in the germline V gene. There are 17 residues in the CDR3. Germline trimming cut 3 bases from V and 10 bases from J; bases unmatched to any gene: 17. The chain's CDR3 is CASSPDTPGQVRAEQFF. The CDR3 DNA follows: TGTGCCAGCTCACCGGATACACCGGGACAGGTCAGGGCGGAGCAGTTCTTC.

The V gene is TRBV18, the J gene TRBJ1-2; perhaps TRBD1 as D (5 bases). This CDR3 region has 13 residues. The V gene lost 6 bases and the J gene lost 13 bases, with 21 bases spanning the gap. Germline loops: CDR1 KGHSH, CDR2 LQKENI. The CDR3 sequence: CASSLERQFLPTF. The CDR3, as DNA: TGTGCCAGCTCGCTAGAAAGACAGTTCCTCCCCACCTTC.

V usage is TRBV6-5 and J usage is TRBJ2-3; D might be TRBD1 (5 bases). The CDR3 consists of 13 residues. In germline, CDR1 is MNHEY, CDR2 SVGAGI. Trimming took off 7 bases at V and 4 bases at J, with 12 bases between the two ends. This CDR3 reads CASKGQGPDTQYF. CDR3 nucleotides: TGTGCCAGCAAGGGCCAGGGCCCAGATACGCAGTATTTT.

This chain joins TRBV9 and TRBJ2-1, with D maybe TRBD2 (6 bases). CDR3 size: 17 residues. CDR1 is SGDLS and CDR2 is YYNGEE in the germline V gene. Trimming removed 4 bases at V and 8 bases at J, with 25 bases between. The CDR3 DNA reads TGTGCCAGCAGCCATAGGGCGTCCCGACTAGTGTTCGATGAGCAGTTCTTC. This codes for CASSHRASRLVFDEQFF. The full variable domain, its missing parts supplied by reference TRBV9 and TRBJ2-1, is DSGVTQTPKHLITATGQRVTLRCSPRSGDLSVYWYQQSLDQGLQFLIQYYNGEERAKGNILERFSAQQFPDLHSELNLSSLELGDSALYFCASSHRASRLVFDEQFFGPGTRLTVL.

The V gene is TRBV20-1, the J gene TRBJ2-3; possibly TRBD2 for D (5 bases). CDR1 DFQATT and CDR2 SNEGSKA come from the germline V gene (reference sequence). Trimming pared 3 bases from V and 3 bases from J, leaving 13 bases between. This CDR3 has 14 residues. The CDR3 loop is CSASGGGPTDTQYF. The CDR3 DNA reads as TGCAGTGCTAGTGGTGGCGGGCCGACAGATACGCAGTATTTT.

For the CDR3, the DNA is TGTGCCAGTAGTATAGGACAGGCTAACACTGAAGCTTTCTTT. This encodes CASSIGQANTEAFF. V is TRBV19 and J is TRBJ1-1, with a tentative D call TRBD1 (6 bases). Per the germline V gene, CDR1 is LNHDA and CDR2 is SQIVND (reference sequence). Trimming left V 1 base short and J 2 bases short, with 8 bases between. The CDR3 consists of 14 residues.

This clone came up a few times. The genes are TRBV4-2 and TRBJ1-5; 7 bases line up with TRBD1. Germline V CDR1 and CDR2: LGHNA, YNFKEQ. This CDR3 spans 15 amino acids. The junction had 7 bases not matched to a gene; V was cut back by 5 bases and J by 3 bases. Here the CDR3 DNA reads TGTGCCAGCAGCATTCGGGGACAGCCCAATCAGCCCCAGCATTTT. Protein product: CASSIRGQPNQPQHF.

The gene calls are TRBV27 and TRBJ2-1, with 8 bases that match TRBD2. The germline CDR1 and CDR2 sequences are MNHEY and SMNVEV (reference sequence). V dropped 7 bases and J dropped 4; count of bases not matched to a gene: 9. CDR3 length: 15 amino acids. CDR3 nucleotides: TGTGCCAGCAATCCCAGCGGGGGAGCTTACAATGAGCAGTTCTTC. The encoded protein is CASNPSGGAYNEQFF.

The chain links TRBV10-3 to TRBJ1-1, with no clear D. Trimming stripped 0 bases from V and 1 base from J, with 12 bases between. The germline gives CDR1 ENHRY, CDR2 SYGVKD. CDR3 length equals 16 residues. DNA of the CDR3: TGTGCCATCAGTGAGTCAGCACCATCGGGGAACACTGAAGCTTTCTTT. Encoded protein: CAISESAPSGNTEAFF.

There are a few counts of this clone. J is TRBJ1-5 and V is TRBV11-3; TRBD1 agrees at 9 bases. Germline V gene sequence: CDR1 SGHNT, CDR2 YENEEA. V lost 5 bases, J lost 7 bases, and 6 bases stayed unmatched. The CDR3 loop spans 14 amino acids. The CDR3 is CASSRTGGEQPQHF. Written as DNA, the CDR3 is TGTGCCAGCAGCCGAACAGGGGGCGAGCAGCCCCAGCATTTT.

The chain combines TRBV6-5 with TRBJ1-2; 7 bases align to TRBD1. The V segment lost 8 bases and the J segment 2 bases; nucleotides outside the gene matches: 5. The CDR3 length is 13 residues. Per the germline V gene, CDR1 is MNHEY and CDR2 is SVGAGI. The CDR3 coding sequence is TGTGCCAGCCGCGTCAGGGGGAACTATGGCTACACCTTC. Protein sequence: CASRVRGNYGYTF.

The V call is TRBV5-4, the J call TRBJ2-2; unclear D gene. The germline V gene encodes CDR1 SGHNT and CDR2 YYREEE (reference sequence). The V end lost 0 bases, the J end lost 1 base, and 7 bases lay between the germline ends. The CDR3 totals 15 residues. CDR3 sequence reads: CASSLASVNTGELFF. The CDR3 region has the DNA TGTGCCAGCAGCTTGGCCAGCGTGAACACCGGGGAGCTGTTTTTT.

The chain carries TRBV7-2 and TRBJ2-7; TRBD1 matches 8 bases. The CDR3 runs 15 residues. Unmatched junction bases numbered 4, after V lost 0 bases and J lost 3 bases. Germline-derived CDR1 and CDR2 are SGHTA and FQGNSA. The CDR3 region has the DNA TGTGCCAGCAGCTTAGCCAGGGGGCTTGGCTACGAGCAGTACTTC. This gives the protein CASSLARGLGYEQYF.

The chain couples TRBV28 to TRBJ1-1; 7 nucleotides line up with TRBD1. The CDR3 consists of 15 residues. J lost 6 bases, V lost 0 bases, and 7 bases had no gene match. Germline V lookup: CDR1 MDHEN, CDR2 SYDVKM. The CDR3 sequence: CASSLCRGARPEAFF. The CDR3 DNA sequence: TGTGCCAGCAGTTTATGCAGGGGGGCGCGGCCTGAAGCTTTCTTT.

The genes are TRBV9 and TRBJ1-5, with D unresolved. V was shortened by 0 bases and J by 0 bases, with 7 bases between the two germline ends. CDR3 length: 15 amino acids. The V gene's germline CDR1 is SGDLS and CDR2 YYNGEE. The CDR3 is CASSVEPYSNQPQHF. CDR3 nucleotides: TGTGCCAGCAGCGTAGAGCCTTATAGCAATCAGCCCCAGCATTTT.

This clone appeared a single time. This rearrangement joins TRBV11-3 to TRBJ2-4, with 7 nucleotides matching TRBD2. Trimming at V came to 1 base and at J to 8 bases, leaving 2 bases not matched to a gene. In germline, CDR1 is SGHNT, CDR2 YENEEA. The CDR3 covers 13 residues. CDR3 bases: TGTGCCAGCAGCTTAGGGGGAGGGGACATTCAGTACTTC. It encodes CASSLGGGDIQYF.

The V gene is TRBV7-8, the J gene TRBJ2-2; 10 positions agree with TRBD1. In germline, CDR1 is SGHVS, CDR2 FQNEAQ. This CDR3 region has 15 residues. V lost 11 bases and J lost 7; bases outside the gene matches: 13. The CDR3 DNA reads as TGTGCCCTAACGAAGACAGGGGGCGCGGGCGGGGAGCTGTTTTTT. This sequence encodes CALTKTGGAGGELFF.